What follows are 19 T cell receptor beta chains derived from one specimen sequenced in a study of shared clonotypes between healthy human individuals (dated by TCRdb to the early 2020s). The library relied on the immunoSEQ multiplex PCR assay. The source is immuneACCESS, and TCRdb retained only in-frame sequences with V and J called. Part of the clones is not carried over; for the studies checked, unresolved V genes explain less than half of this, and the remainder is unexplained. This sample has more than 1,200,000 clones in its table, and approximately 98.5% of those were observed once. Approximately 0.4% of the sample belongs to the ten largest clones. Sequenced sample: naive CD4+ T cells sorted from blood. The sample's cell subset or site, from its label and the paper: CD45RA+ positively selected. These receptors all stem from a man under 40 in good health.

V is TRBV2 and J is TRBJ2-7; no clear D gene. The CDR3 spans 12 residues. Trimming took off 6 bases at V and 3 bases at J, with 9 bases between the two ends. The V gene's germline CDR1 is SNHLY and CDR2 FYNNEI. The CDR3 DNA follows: TGTGCCAGCAGAGGGTGGGGCTACGAGCAGTACTTC. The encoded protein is CASRGWGYEQYF.

The CDR3 protein is CASRTTGQGFNEQYF. The CDR3 DNA reads as TGTGCCAGCAGGACCACGGGACAGGGGTTCAACGAGCAGTACTTC. This rearrangement joins TRBV6-5 to TRBJ2-7; TRBD1 agrees at 10 bases. Losses at the gene ends were 6 bases for V and 5 bases for J; bases not matched to a gene: 10. The CDR3 consists of 15 residues. Germline values: CDR1 MNHEY, CDR2 SVGAGI.

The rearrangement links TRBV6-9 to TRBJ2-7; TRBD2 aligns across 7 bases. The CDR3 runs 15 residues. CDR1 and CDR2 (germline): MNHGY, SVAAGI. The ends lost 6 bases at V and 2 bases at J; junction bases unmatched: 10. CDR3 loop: CASSLREDTPYEQYF. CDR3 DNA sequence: TGTGCCAGCAGCCTTCGGGAGGATACCCCCTACGAGCAGTACTTC.

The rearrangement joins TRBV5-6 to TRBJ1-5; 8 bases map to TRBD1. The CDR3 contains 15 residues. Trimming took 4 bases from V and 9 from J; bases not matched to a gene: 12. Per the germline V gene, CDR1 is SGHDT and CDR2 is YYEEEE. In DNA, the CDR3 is TGTGCCAGCAGCCGCCTTGGGACAGGCAGGGGGCCCCAGCATTTT. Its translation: CASSRLGTGRGPQHF.

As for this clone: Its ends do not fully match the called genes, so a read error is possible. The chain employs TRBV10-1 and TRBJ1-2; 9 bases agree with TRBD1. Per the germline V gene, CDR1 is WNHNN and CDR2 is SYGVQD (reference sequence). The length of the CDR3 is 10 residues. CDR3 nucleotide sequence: TGCGCCAGCCAGATTAACAGGGGGCGGTTC. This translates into CASQINRGRF.

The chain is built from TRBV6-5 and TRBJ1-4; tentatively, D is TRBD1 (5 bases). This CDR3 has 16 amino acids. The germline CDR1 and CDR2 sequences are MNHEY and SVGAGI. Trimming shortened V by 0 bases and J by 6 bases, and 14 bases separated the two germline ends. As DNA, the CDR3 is TGTGCCAGCAGTTACTCGGCCAATCAGGGCTATGAAAAACTGTTTTTT. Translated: CASSYSANQGYEKLFF.

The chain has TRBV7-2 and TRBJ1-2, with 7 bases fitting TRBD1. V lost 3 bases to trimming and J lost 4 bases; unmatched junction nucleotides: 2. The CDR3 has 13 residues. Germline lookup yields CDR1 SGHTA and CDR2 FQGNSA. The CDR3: CASSFGTVYGYTF. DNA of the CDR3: TGTGCCAGCAGCTTCGGGACAGTCTATGGCTACACCTTC. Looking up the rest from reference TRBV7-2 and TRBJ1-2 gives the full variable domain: GAGVSQSPSNKVTEKGKDVELRCDPISGHTALYWYRQSLGQGLEFLIYFQGNSAPDKSGLPSDRFSAERTGGSVSTLTIQRTQQEDSAVYLCASSFGTVYGYTFGSGTRLTVV.

CDR3 loop: CSGRTEYNEQFF. CDR3 DNA: TGCAGCGGCAGGACTGAATACAATGAGCAGTTCTTC. The V gene is TRBV29-1, the J gene TRBJ2-1, with D possibly TRBD2 on 5 matching bases. This CDR3 has 12 residues. Germline V gene sequence: CDR1 SQVTM, CDR2 ANQGSEA. V was shortened by 7 bases and J by 4 bases, with 11 bases between the two germline ends.

CDR3 DNA sequence: TGTGCCAGCATCAATAGTGCCACAGCGACCCAGTACTTC. It codes for CASINSATATQYF. The chain carries TRBV2 and TRBJ2-5; D unresolved. The length of the CDR3 is 13 residues. Trimming stripped 7 bases from V and 7 bases from J, with 16 bases between. Germline values: CDR1 SNHLY, CDR2 FYNNEI. Full variable domain (remainder filled in from reference TRBV2 and TRBJ2-5): EPEVTQTPSHQVTQMGQEVILRCVPISNHLYFYWYRQILGQKVEFLVSFYNNEISEKSEIFDDQFSVERPDGSNFTLKIRSTKLEDSAMYFCASINSATATQYFGPGTRLLVL.

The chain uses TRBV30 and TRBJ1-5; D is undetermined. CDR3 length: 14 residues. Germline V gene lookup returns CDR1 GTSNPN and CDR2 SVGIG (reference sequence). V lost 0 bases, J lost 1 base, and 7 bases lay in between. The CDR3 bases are TGTGCCTGGAGTGTTCAAGTCAGCAATCAGCCCCAGCATTTT. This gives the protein CAWSVQVSNQPQHF. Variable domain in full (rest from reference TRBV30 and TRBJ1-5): SQTIHQWPATLVQPVGSPLSLECTVEGTSNPNLYWYRQAAGRGLQLLFYSVGIGQISSEVPQNLSASRPQDRQFILSSKKLLLSDSGFYLCAWSVQVSNQPQHFGDGTRLSIL.

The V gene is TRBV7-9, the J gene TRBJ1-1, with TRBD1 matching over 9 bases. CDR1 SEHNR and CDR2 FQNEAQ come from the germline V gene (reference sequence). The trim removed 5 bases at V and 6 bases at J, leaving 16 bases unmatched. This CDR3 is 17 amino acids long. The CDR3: CASSQNKGQGGAAEAFF. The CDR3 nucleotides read TGTGCCAGCAGCCAAAACAAGGGACAGGGAGGGGCCGCTGAAGCTTTCTTT. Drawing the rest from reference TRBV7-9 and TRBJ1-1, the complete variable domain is DTGVSQNPRHKITKRGQNVTFRCDPISEHNRLYWYRQTLGQGPEFLTYFQNEAQLEKSRLLSDRFSAERPKGSFSTLEIQRTEQGDSAMYLCASSQNKGQGGAAEAFFGQGTRLTVV.

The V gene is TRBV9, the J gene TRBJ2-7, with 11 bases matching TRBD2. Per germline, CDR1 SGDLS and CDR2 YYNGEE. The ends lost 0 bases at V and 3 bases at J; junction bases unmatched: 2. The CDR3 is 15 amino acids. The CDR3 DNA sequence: TGTGCCAGCAGCGTAGACCTAGCGGGAGGCTACGAGCAGTACTTC. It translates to CASSVDLAGGYEQYF.

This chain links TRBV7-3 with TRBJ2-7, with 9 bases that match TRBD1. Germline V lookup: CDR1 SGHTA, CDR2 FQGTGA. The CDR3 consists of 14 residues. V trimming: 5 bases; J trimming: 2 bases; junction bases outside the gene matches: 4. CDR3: CASSPDRGPYEQYF. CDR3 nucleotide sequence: TGTGCCAGCAGCCCGGACAGGGGTCCCTACGAGCAGTACTTC.

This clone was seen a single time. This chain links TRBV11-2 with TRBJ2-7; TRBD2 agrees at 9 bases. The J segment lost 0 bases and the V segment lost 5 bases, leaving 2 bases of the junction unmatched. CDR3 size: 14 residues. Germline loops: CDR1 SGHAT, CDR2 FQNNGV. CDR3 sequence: CASSRTSASYEQYF. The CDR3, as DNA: TGTGCCAGCAGCCGGACTAGCGCCTCCTACGAGCAGTACTTC.

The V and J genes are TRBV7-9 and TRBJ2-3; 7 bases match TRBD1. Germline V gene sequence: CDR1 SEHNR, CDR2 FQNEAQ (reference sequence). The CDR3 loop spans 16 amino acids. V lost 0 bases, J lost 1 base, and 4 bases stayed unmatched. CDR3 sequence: CASSLAAGGRTDTQYF. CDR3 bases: TGTGCCAGCAGCTTAGCGGCAGGGGGTCGCACAGATACGCAGTATTTT. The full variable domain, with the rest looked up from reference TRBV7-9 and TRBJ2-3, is DTGVSQNPRHKITKRGQNVTFRCDPISEHNRLYWYRQTLGQGPEFLTYFQNEAQLEKSRLLSDRFSAERPKGSFSTLEIQRTEQGDSAMYLCASSLAAGGRTDTQYFGPGTRLTVL.

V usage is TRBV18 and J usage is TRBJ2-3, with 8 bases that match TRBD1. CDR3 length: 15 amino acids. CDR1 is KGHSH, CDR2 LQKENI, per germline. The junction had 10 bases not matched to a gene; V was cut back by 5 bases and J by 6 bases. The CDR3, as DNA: TGTGCCAGCTCAACCGTTCGACAGGGGTCGGATACGCAGTATTTT. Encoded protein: CASSTVRQGSDTQYF.

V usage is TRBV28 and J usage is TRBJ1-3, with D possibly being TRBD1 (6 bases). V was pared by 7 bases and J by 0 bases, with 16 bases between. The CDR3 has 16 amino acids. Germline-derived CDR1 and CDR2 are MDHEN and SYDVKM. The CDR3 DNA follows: TGTGCCAGCACCCAGGGGTCCCACTTCTCTGGAAACACCATATATTTT. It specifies CASTQGSHFSGNTIYF.

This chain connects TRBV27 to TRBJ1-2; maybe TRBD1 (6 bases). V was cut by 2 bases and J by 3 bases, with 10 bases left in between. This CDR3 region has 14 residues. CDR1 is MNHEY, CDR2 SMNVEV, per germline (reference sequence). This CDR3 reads CASSLVQGHYGYTF. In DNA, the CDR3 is TGTGCCAGCAGTTTAGTTCAGGGGCACTATGGCTACACCTTC.

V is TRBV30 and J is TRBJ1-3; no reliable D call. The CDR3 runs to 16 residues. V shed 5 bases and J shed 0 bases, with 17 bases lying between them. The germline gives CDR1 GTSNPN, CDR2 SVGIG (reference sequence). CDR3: CAWLGDPLSSGNTIYF. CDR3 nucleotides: TGTGCCTGGTTGGGCGATCCGCTGAGCTCTGGAAACACCATATATTTT. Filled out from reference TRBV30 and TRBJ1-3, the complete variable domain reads SQTIHQWPATLVQPVGSPLSLECTVEGTSNPNLYWYRQAAGRGLQLLFYSVGIGQISSEVPQNLSASRPQDRQFILSSKKLLLSDSGFYLCAWLGDPLSSGNTIYFGEGSWLTVV.